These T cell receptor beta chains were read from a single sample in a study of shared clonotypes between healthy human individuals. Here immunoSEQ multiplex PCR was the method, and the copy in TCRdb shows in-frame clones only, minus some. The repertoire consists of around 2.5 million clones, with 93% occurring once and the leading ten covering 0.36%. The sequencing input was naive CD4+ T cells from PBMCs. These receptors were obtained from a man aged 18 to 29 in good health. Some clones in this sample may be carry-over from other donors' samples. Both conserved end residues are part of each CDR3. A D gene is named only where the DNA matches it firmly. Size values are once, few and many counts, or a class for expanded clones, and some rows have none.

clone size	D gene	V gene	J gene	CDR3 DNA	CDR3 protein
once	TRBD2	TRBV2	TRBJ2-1	TGTGCCAGCAGTGAGCGGGGGGCGGGAGGCGTCAATGAGCAGTTCTTC	CASSERGAGGVNEQFF
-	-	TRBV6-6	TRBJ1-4	TGTGCCAGCAAGGGCTGGGGTGGAGAAAAACTGTTTTTT	CASKGWGGEKLFF
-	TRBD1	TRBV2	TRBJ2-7	TGTGCCACCATGACAGGGGGCAGGAACGAGCAGTACTTC	CATMTGGRNEQYF
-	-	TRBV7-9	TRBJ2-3	TGTGCCAGCAGCGGGGGGGATACGCAGTATTTT	CASSGGDTQYF
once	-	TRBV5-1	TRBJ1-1	TGCGCCAGCAGCACCGGCGACGGGGGTATGGCTTTCTTT	CASSTGDGGMAFF
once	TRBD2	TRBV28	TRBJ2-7	TGTGCCAGCAGTTCCAGCGGGACTAGCGGGAGGCCCTCTTTGGACGAGCAGTACTTC	CASSSSGTSGRPSLDEQYF
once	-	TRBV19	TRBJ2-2	TGTGCCAGTAGTAACATAGCCGGCAGGGACACCGGGGAGCTGTTTTTT	CASSNIAGRDTGELFF
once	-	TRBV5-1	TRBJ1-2	TGCGCCAGCAGCTTGACAGGAGACAACTATGGCTACACCTTC	CASSLTGDNYGYTF
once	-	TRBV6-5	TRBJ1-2	TGTGCCAGCAGTTATAGGGAAGGCCAACCTTATGGCTACACCTTC	CASSYREGQPYGYTF
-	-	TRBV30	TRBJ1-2	TGTGCCTGGAGTGTTCCAGGCAGAGCTAACTATGGCTACACCTTC	CAWSVPGRANYGYTF
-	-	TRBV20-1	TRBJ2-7	TGCAGCCAAACACGGAACTACGAGCAGTACTTC	CSQTRNYEQYF
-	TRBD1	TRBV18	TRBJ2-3	TGTGCCAGCTCACCACCGAGGGGGCAATCAGATACGCAGTATTTT	CASSPPRGQSDTQYF
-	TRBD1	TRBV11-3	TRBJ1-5	TGTGCCAGCAGCTTGAAGCAGGGGGTTCGTCAGCCCCAGCATTTT	CASSLKQGVRQPQHF
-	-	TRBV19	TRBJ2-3	TGTGCCAGTAGTATAGATTTAGGGGCGGCGAGGCAGTATTTT	CASSIDLGAARQYF
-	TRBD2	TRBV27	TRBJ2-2	TGTGCCAGCAGCACTCTAGCGGGAGGGCCCGGGGAGCTGTTTTTT	CASSTLAGGPGELFF
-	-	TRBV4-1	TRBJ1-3	TGCGCCAGCAGCCAAGAGGGGTATCGCTCTGGAAACACCATATATTTT	CASSQEGYRSGNTIYF
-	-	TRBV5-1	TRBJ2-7	TGCGCCAGCAGCTTGGTAACGGGGGCGTCGGGCGAGCAGTACTTC	CASSLVTGASGEQYF
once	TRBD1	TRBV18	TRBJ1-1	TGTGCCAGCTCACTATTACAGGGGGAAAACACTGAAGCTTTCTTT	CASSLLQGENTEAFF
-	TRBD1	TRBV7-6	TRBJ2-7	TGTGCCAGCAGCCATGGGACAGGGGGCTACGAGCAGTACTTC	CASSHGTGGYEQYF
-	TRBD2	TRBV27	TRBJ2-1	TGTGCCAGCAGCCCTGGACTAGCGGATCTCTCCTACAATGAGCAGTTCTTC	CASSPGLADLSYNEQFF
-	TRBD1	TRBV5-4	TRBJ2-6	TGTGCCAGCAGCCCGGGACAGGGGACCGGGGCCAACGTCCTGACTTTC	CASSPGQGTGANVLTF
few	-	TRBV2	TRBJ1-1	TGTGCCAGCAGTGAAGCGCTAGGCACTGAAGCTTTCTTT	CASSEALGTEAFF
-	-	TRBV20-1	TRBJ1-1	TGCAGTGCTAACGGAAACACTGAAGCTTTCTTT	CSANGNTEAFF
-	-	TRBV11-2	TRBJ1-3	TGTGCCAGCAGCTCCACCCGGGACTTAATAAACACCATATATTTT	CASSSTRDLINTIYF
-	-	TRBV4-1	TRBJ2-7	TGCGCCAGCAGCCAAGATTACGAGTACGAGCAGTACTTC	CASSQDYEYEQYF
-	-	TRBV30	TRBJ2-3	TGTGCCTGGAGTGTACGAGCAGATACGCAGTATTTT	CAWSVRADTQYF
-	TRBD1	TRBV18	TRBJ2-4	TGTGCCAGCTCGCCAACCGGGACAGGGTCCATTCAGTACTTC	CASSPTGTGSIQYF
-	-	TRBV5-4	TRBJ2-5	TGTGCCAGCAGCTCGGGACCGAGGGAGACCCAGTACTTC	CASSSGPRETQYF
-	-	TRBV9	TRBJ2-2	TGTGCCAGTACCGGGACTTCGAACACCGGGGAGCTGTTTTTT	CASTGTSNTGELFF
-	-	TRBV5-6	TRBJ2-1	TGTGCCAGCAGCTTGGCCGAAAGGGCAGGGTGGAATGAGCAGTTCTTC	CASSLAERAGWNEQFF
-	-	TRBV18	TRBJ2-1	TGTGCCAGCTCACCCGGACCGAGCTCCTACAATGAGCAGTTCTTC	CASSPGPSSYNEQFF
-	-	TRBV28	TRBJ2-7	TGTGCCAGCAGCATGCCCAGGGTGGGTGGCGAGCAGTACTTC	CASSMPRVGGEQYF
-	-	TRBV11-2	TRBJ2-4	TGTGCCAGCAGCCCCAGGCGAGCCAAAAACATTCAGTACTTC	CASSPRRAKNIQYF
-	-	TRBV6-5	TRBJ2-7	TGTGCCAGCAGTTGGACAAAAACGAGGGAGCAGTACTTC	CASSWTKTREQYF
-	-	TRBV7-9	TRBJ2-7	TGTGCCAGCAGCTCCGTTTCCAGTCCAGGCGAGCAGTACTTC	CASSSVSSPGEQYF
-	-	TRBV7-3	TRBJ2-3	TGTGCCAGCAGCTTATCCGGGAGAAGCACAGATACGCAGTATTTT	CASSLSGRSTDTQYF
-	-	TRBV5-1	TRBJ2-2	TGCGCCAGCAGCTTGGAGGGGCAGCACACCGGGGAGCTGTTTTTT	CASSLEGQHTGELFF
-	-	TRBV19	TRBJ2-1	TGTGCCAGTAGTATAGGAACAAGTAGTTGGGGTGAGCAGTTCTTC	CASSIGTSSWGEQFF
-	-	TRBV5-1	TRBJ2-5	TGCGCCAGCAGCTTGGGCCCACAAGAGACCCAGTACTTC	CASSLGPQETQYF
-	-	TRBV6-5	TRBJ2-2	TGTGCCAGCAGCCCCATGGGGGCGACCGGGGAGCTGTTTTTT	CASSPMGATGELFF
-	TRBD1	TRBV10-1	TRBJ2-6	TGCGCCAGCAGTGAGTCGTCGACAGGGCCCAACGTCCTGACTTTC	CASSESSTGPNVLTF
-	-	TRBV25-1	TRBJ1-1	TGTGCCAGCAGTGAATACTCTAGAAACACTGAAGCTTTCTTT	CASSEYSRNTEAFF
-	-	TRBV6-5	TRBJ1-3	TGTGCCAGCAACGGACTGGCCGGGGACACCATATATTTT	CASNGLAGDTIYF
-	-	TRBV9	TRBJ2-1	TGTGCCAGCAGCGTAGCAGGGTCCTACAATGAGCAGTTCTTC	CASSVAGSYNEQFF
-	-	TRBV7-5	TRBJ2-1	TGTGCCAGAAGTTTTAAAGGTCCCGGGCGGGGGAGCTCCTACAATGAGCAGTTCTTC	CARSFKGPGRGSSYNEQFF
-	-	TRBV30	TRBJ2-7	TGTGCCTGGAGTGCCGGGACTCCTTTGCGCGAGCAGTACTTC	CAWSAGTPLREQYF
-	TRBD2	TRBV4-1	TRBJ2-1	TGCGCCAGCAGCCTTAGCGGGAGGGCCCTTGAGCAGTTCTTC	CASSLSGRALEQFF
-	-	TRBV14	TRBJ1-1	TGTGCCAGCAGCCAACTGGGCCCGCGAGAAGCTTTCTTT	CASSQLGPREAFF
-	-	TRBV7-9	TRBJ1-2	TGTGCCAGCAGCTTATTAGACAGCCGGGGCTATGGCTACACCTTC	CASSLLDSRGYGYTF